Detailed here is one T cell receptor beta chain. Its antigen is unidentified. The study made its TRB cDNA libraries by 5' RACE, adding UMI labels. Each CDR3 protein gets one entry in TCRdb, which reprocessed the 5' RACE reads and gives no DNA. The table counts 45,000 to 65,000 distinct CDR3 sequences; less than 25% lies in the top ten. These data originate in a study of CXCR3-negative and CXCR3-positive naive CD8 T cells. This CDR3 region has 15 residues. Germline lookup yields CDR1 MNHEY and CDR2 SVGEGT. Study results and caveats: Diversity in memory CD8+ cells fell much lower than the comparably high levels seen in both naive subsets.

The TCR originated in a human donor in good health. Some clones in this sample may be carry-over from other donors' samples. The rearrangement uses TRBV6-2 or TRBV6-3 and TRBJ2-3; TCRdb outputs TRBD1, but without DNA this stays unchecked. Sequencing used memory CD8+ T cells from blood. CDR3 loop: CASSHLGGEGDTQYF.